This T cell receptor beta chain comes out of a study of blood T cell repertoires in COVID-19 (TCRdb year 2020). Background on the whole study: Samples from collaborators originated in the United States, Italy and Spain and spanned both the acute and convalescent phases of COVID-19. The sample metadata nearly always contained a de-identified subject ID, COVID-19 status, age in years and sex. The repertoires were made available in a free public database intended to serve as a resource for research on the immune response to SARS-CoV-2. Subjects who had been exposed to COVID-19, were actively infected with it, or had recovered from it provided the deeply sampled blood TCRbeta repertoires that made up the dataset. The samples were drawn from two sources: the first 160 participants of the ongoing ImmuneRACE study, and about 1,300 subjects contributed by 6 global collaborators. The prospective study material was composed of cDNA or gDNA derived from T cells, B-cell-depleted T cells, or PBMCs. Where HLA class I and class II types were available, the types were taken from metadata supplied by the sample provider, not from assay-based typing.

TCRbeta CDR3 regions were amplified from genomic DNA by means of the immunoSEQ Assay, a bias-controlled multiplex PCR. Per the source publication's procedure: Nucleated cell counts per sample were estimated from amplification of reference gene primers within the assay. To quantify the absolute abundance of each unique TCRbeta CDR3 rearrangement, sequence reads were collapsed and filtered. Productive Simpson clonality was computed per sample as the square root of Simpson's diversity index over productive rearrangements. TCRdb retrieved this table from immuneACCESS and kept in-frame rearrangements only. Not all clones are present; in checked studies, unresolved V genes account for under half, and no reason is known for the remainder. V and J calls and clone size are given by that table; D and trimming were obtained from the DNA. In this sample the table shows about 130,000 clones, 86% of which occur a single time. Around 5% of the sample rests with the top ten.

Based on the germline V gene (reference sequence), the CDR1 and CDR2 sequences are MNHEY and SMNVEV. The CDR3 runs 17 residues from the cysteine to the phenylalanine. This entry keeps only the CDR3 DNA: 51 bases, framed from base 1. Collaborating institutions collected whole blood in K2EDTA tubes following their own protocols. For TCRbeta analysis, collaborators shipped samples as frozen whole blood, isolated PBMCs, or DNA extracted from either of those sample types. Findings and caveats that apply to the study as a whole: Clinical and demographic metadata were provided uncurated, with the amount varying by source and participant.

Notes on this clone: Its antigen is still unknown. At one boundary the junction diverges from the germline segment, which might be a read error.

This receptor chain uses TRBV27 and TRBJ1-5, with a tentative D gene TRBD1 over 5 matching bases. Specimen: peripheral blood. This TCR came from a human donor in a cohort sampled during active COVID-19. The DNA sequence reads TGTGCCAGCAGTCTATCATCCGCGGACCGCACAGGCCAGCCCCAGCATTTT. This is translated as CASSLSSADRTGQPQHF.